One sample yielded the 7 T cell receptor beta chains listed below, sequenced in a study of regulatory T cells in long-lasting Graves disease. Arm-PCR of CDR3 regions and iRepertoire HTBI primers were the basis on which TCR beta libraries were built. TCRdb fed the multiplex PCR reads into MiXCR, producing one record per CDR3 protein. The sample contains about 380,000 distinct CDR3 sequences, roughly 16% of which appear only once. The time point denotes: newly diagnosed GD, antithyroid drugs for less than 3 months. From RNA extracted from PBMCs, the TCR library was made. Sequenced here: peripheral blood mononuclear cells (PBMCs), sampled at new diagnosis, from a patient treated with antithyroid drugs. All receptors come from a female donor with Graves disease.

In its sample, this clonotype was seen a few times. The V and J genes are TRBV7-9 and TRBJ2-2; tentatively, D is TRBD1 (6 bases). Trimming cost V 5 bases and J 6 bases, with 10 bases left between them. The CDR3 is made up of 13 amino acids. The germline gives CDR1 SEHNR, CDR2 FQNEAQ (reference sequence). DNA of the CDR3: TGTGCCAGCAGCGGAACAGGGCCCGGGGAGCTGTTTTTT. It encodes CASSGTGPGELFF.

This clonotype was recorded at least ten times. The V and J genes are TRBV9 and TRBJ1-3; 7 nucleotides match TRBD1. Trimming cost V 3 bases and J 1 base; bases outside gene matches: 4. This CDR3 region has 15 residues. The V gene's germline CDR1 is SGDLS and CDR2 YYNGEE. CDR3 coding DNA: TGTGCCAGCAGCGACAGGGGAGTATCTGGAAACACCATATATTTT. Protein sequence: CASSDRGVSGNTIYF.

This clonotype was counted only a few times. The chain employs TRBV5-7 and TRBJ1-5; 7 bases match TRBD1. TRBV5-7 is an ORF, with its function uncertain. Trimming at V came to 3 bases and at J to 5 bases, leaving 20 bases not matched to a gene. This CDR3 is 19 amino acids long. CDR3 nucleotides: TGTGCCAGCAGCTCCTTCCGATCCCAGACAGGGAGGGTCGATCAGCCCCAGCATTTT. This gives the protein CASSSFRSQTGRVDQPQHF.

This rearrangement joins TRBV10-3 to TRBJ1-1; no reliable D call. The length of the CDR3 is 13 residues. The germline V gene has CDR1 ENHRY and CDR2 SYGVKD. V was pared by 11 bases and J by 4 bases, with 17 bases between. The CDR3: CAASTTRGTEAFF. The CDR3 nucleotides read TGTGCCGCCTCCACTACACGGGGCACTGAAGCTTTCTTT.

This clonotype was counted at least ten times. The chain uses TRBV24-1 and TRBJ1-2, with 7 bases aligning to TRBD1. Germline loops: CDR1 KGHDR, CDR2 SFDVKD. V lost 2 bases to trimming and J lost 8 bases; unmatched junction nucleotides: 4. The CDR3 sequence is 13 residues long. CDR3 protein: CATSDSTGLGYTF. The CDR3 DNA is TGTGCCACCAGTGATTCGACAGGGCTAGGCTACACCTTC.

V and J are TRBV20-1 and TRBJ2-2; D possibly corresponds to TRBD1 (5 bases). V gave up 0 bases and J gave up 4 bases, with 12 bases separating them. The CDR3 is 15 residues long. Germline V CDR1 and CDR2: DFQATT, SNEGSKA (reference sequence). The CDR3 here is CSARDLRESTGELFF. The CDR3 DNA reads as TGCAGTGCTAGAGATCTCAGGGAAAGCACCGGGGAGCTGTTTTTT.

This clonotype has at least ten counts. The rearrangement uses TRBV6-1 and TRBJ1-2, with D uncertain. Germline lookup yields CDR1 MNHNS and CDR2 SASEGT. Trimming removed 4 bases from V and 3 bases from J, with 6 bases in between. The CDR3 is 12 residues long. CDR3 sequence: CASSGGYYGYTF. The CDR3 DNA reads TGTGCCAGCAGTGGAGGGTACTATGGCTACACCTTC.